The 16 T cell receptor beta chains listed next were all sequenced from one sample in a study of somatic mutations in cytotoxic T cells in rheumatoid arthritis. Clones were read by immunoSEQ multiplex PCR, and TCRdb kept only the in-frame ones, dropping some. The sample gives under 30,000 clones, just under 75% of which show up once; around 9.9% is in the top ten. Sequencing was performed on CD8+ T cells sorted from blood. Source of these receptors: a woman aged 18-29 years in good health.

This clone was seen a single time. The chain couples TRBV2 to TRBJ2-5, with no clear D. The CDR3 is 14 amino acids. Trimming shortened V by 1 base and J by 1 base, and 7 bases separated the two germline ends. CDR1 SNHLY and CDR2 FYNNEI come from the germline V gene. The CDR3 bases are TGTGCCAGCAGTGAAGGGCGTTTCCAAGAGACCCAGTACTTC. Its protein is CASSEGRFQETQYF.

J is TRBJ2-7 and V is TRBV18; TRBD1 is a possible D gene (6 bases). The germline V gene has CDR1 KGHSH and CDR2 LQKENI. Trimming pared 3 bases from V and 4 bases from J, leaving 13 bases between. The CDR3 extends over 14 amino acids. The DNA of the CDR3 is TGTGCCAGCTCACCGTGGGACAACCGTTACGAGCAGTACGTC. This encodes CASSPWDNRYEQYV.

V gene TRBV19 combines with J gene TRBJ2-7; 10 nucleotides agree with TRBD2. The CDR3 has 18 residues. V gave up 5 bases and J gave up 3 bases; unmatched junction bases: 16. CDR1 is LNHDA and CDR2 is SQIVND in the germline V gene (reference sequence). The CDR3 DNA follows: TGTGCCAGTAGTCAGCGGGAGGGACCCCCCTCTGGATTCTACGAGCAGTACTTC. This gives the protein CASSQREGPPSGFYEQYF.

In this sample, this clone turned up a few times. The V call is TRBV27, the J call TRBJ2-7; D possibly corresponds to TRBD2 (5 bases). Germline V CDR1 and CDR2: MNHEY, SMNVEV (reference sequence). CDR3 length: 15 amino acids. The V and J ends lost 4 bases and 3 bases respectively, with 16 bases between them. CDR3 in amino acids: CASSSFRGDYYEQYF. The CDR3 DNA reads TGTGCCAGCAGTTCGTTCCGGGGAGATTACTACGAGCAGTACTTC.

The V gene is TRBV10-3, the J gene TRBJ2-1; D may be TRBD2 (5 bases). Germline assignment: CDR1 ENHRY and CDR2 SYGVKD. CDR3 length: 16 residues. Between the trimmed V and J ends, which lost 2 bases and 0 bases, there was a span of 11 bases. This CDR3 reads CAISEGIASSYNEQFF. CDR3 nucleotides: TGTGCCATCAGTGAGGGCATAGCGAGCTCCTACAATGAGCAGTTCTTC.

This clone was observed a few times. The chain employs TRBV11-2 and TRBJ2-2; a weak D match, TRBD2 (6 bases). The CDR3 has 13 residues. V dropped 5 bases and J dropped 8 bases, with 12 bases sitting between them. Germline lookup yields CDR1 SGHAT and CDR2 FQNNGV. The CDR3 nucleotides read TGTGCCAGCAGCGTGGGGGGTGTAGGGGAGCTGTTTTTT. This codes for CASSVGGVGELFF.

The chain joins TRBV28 to TRBJ1-6, with 7 bases identical to TRBD1. V lost 10 bases and J lost 6; bases outside the gene matches: 9. Germline-derived CDR1 and CDR2 are MDHEN and SYDVKM. There are 14 residues in the CDR3. CDR3: CATFRGGSNSPLHF. In DNA, the CDR3 is TGTGCCACCTTCAGGGGGGGTAGTAATTCACCCCTCCACTTT.

The sample holds a few counts of this clone. V gene TRBV2 combines with J gene TRBJ2-7, with D unresolved. Germline V gene lookup returns CDR1 SNHLY and CDR2 FYNNEI. V was shortened by 4 bases and J by 4 bases, with 11 bases between the two germline ends. The CDR3 consists of 13 residues. The CDR3 loop is CASSVPGLYEQYV. The CDR3 DNA follows: TGTGCCAGCAGTGTCCCCGGGCTGTACGAGCAGTACGTC.

V gene TRBV4-2 combines with J gene TRBJ2-1, with D perhaps matching TRBD2 (6 bases). V lost 1 base and J 8 bases, leaving 12 bases between the germline ends. In germline, CDR1 is LGHNA, CDR2 YNFKEQ. The CDR3 loop spans 14 amino acids. CDR3 sequence reads: CASSQAGVGDEQFF. CDR3 sequence (DNA): TGTGCCAGCAGCCAAGCGGGAGTAGGCGATGAGCAGTTCTTC.

This clone has just one count. This chain joins TRBV10-2 and TRBJ2-7; a possible D gene is TRBD1 (5 bases). V gave up 2 bases and J gave up 6 bases, with 14 bases separating them. This CDR3 comprises 14 residues. CDR1 WSHSY and CDR2 SAAADI come from the germline V gene. As DNA, the CDR3 is TGCGCCAGCAGTGAGGTGGGTGGGGCGACCGAGCAGTACTTC. Its translation: CASSEVGGATEQYF.

The chain carries TRBV7-2 and TRBJ2-7, with D perhaps TRBD2 (6 bases). CDR3 length equals 13 residues. CDR1 is SGHTA, CDR2 FQGNSA, per germline. CDR3 in amino acids: CASSLACSYEQYV. The CDR3 coding sequence is TGTGCCAGCAGCCTAGCGTGCTCCTACGAGCAGTACGTC.

V usage is TRBV28 and J usage is TRBJ2-6; no clear D. Germline V gives CDR1 MDHEN, CDR2 SYDVKM. Trimming took off 5 bases at V and 0 bases at J, with 5 bases between the two ends. This CDR3 region has 14 residues. The CDR3 spells CASSPTSGANVLTF. The CDR3 DNA follows: TGTGCCAGCAGTCCGACCTCTGGGGCCAACGTCCTGACTTTC.

The chain joins TRBV4-2 to TRBJ2-2; no clear D gene. This CDR3 region has 15 residues. V lost 3 bases and J 1 base, leaving 9 bases between the germline ends. Germline CDR1 is LGHNA and CDR2 is YNFKEQ. The CDR3 DNA reads as TGTGCCAGCAGCCAGTGGACCGAGAACACCGGGGAGCTGTTTTTT. As protein: CASSQWTENTGELFF.

The sample holds a few counts of this clone. The rearrangement uses TRBV7-9 and TRBJ1-1; tentatively, D is TRBD1 (6 bases). The germline V gene has CDR1 SEHNR and CDR2 FQNEAQ (reference sequence). Deletions cut 5 bases from V and 3 bases from J, with 10 bases between. The length of the CDR3 is 13 residues. CDR3 sequence (DNA): TGTGCCAGCAGCCGAACAGGGTACACTGAAGCTTTCTTT. Protein product: CASSRTGYTEAFF.

The rearrangement uses TRBV28 and TRBJ2-3; D remains ambiguous. Trimming took 2 bases from V and 6 from J, leaving 15 bases between them. The CDR3 extends over 15 amino acids. Looked up from germline, CDR1 is MDHEN and CDR2 is SYDVKM. The CDR3 DNA reads as TGTGCCAGCAGTTTAGAGGAGATTAGAGTCGATACGCAGTATTTT. Encoded protein: CASSLEEIRVDTQYF.

The V gene is TRBV4-2, the J gene TRBJ1-4, with 8 nucleotides matching TRBD1. Germline CDR1 and CDR2: LGHNA and YNFKEQ. The CDR3 sequence is 12 residues long. Unmatched junction bases numbered 7, after V lost 11 bases and J lost 8 bases. The CDR3 loop is CASRTGNEKLFF. CDR3 sequence (DNA): TGTGCCTCGAGGACAGGGAACGAAAAACTGTTTTTT.